The present T cell receptor beta chain was sequenced within a study of shared clonotypes between healthy human individuals. Study-wide findings and caveats: Naive subsets generally exceeded memory subsets in estimated richness. Around 5.3% of naive CD4 clonotypes were shared across a few donors.

V shed 2 bases and J shed 0 bases, with 13 bases lying between them. CDR1 is MNHNS and CDR2 is SASEGT in the germline V gene. This CDR3 is built from 17 residues. A note on this clone: What it recognizes is unknown.

In the source study's methods: Junction-only immunoSEQ data arrived without quality scores, meaning filtering differed. Sequencing was performed with immunoSEQ multiplex PCR; in TCRdb, only in-frame clones are kept and a portion is missing. The DNA gave D and trimming, while V, J and clone size come from that table. Of 950,000 to 1,100,000 clones in the sample, around 74% were seen once. This chain joins TRBV6-1 and TRBJ1-4; D may be TRBD1 (6 bases). The specimen sequenced was memory CD4+ T cells sorted from blood. Sample subset: CD45RA-negative fraction. This TCR came from a man younger than 35 in good health. CDR3 in amino acids: CASSERAGASTNEKLFF. DNA of the CDR3: TGTGCCAGCAGTGAAAGGGCAGGGGCGTCAACTAATGAAAAACTGTTTTTT.